Included here is one TCR beta chain sequence, with context. This entry is derived from a study of shared clonotypes between healthy human individuals. CDR1 and CDR2 (germline): SGHTS, YDEGEE. The V and J ends lost 7 bases and 4 bases, in that order; junction bases with no gene match: 11. CDR3 size: 15 residues. Sequencing was performed with immunoSEQ multiplex PCR; in TCRdb, only in-frame clones are kept and a portion is missing. Of 2,500,000 or so clones in the sample, 93% were seen once. The specimen sequenced was naive CD4+ T cells from PBMCs. Stated subset: CD45RA+ positively selected. The chain recombines TRBV5-8 with TRBJ2-7; TRBD2 matches at 10 bases. The clonotype comes from a man between 18 and 29 years old in good health. Some clones in this sample may be carry-over from other donors' samples. The CDR3 DNA follows: TGTGCCAGCGGAAGGAAGCTAGCGGGAGTGTACGAGCAGTACTTC. Residues: CASGRKLAGVYEQYF.